The clone carrying this T cell receptor (beta chain) was picked up a small number of times. Its cognate antigen is unknown. This sample was included in a study of early T cells in non-severe SARS-CoV-2 infection. Study summary: Sequencing of unsorted whole blood was done on bulk RNA, leaving chains unpaired. Findings and limits, study-wide: Anti-spike CD8 responses were favored by VDJdb matching, which missed private and CD4 specificities.

Individual cDNA molecules received unique molecular identifiers during library preparation. TCRdb ran MiXCR on the 5' RACE reads and lists one entry per CDR3 protein. The sample lists tens of thousands of distinct CDR3 sequences, roughly 6% occurring once. CDR1 and CDR2 (germline): SGHRS, YFSETQ. Trimming removed 3 bases from V and 4 bases from J; junction bases left unmatched: 16. This CDR3 has 18 amino acids. The chain is built from TRBV5-1 and TRBJ2-1; 7 bases agree with TRBD2. This TCR was recovered from an adult who was a healthcare worker with PCR-confirmed SARS-CoV-2 infection or an uninfected control (not recorded which). Sequenced input: whole blood. CDR3 residues: CASSWGLRLPTGYNEQFF. For the CDR3, the DNA is TGCGCCAGCAGCTGGGGACTACGCCTCCCCACGGGGTACAATGAGCAGTTCTTC. The whole variable domain, remainder taken from reference TRBV5-1 and TRBJ2-1, is KAGVTQTPRYLIKTRGQQVTLSCSPISGHRSVSWYQQTPGQGLQFLFEYFSETQRNKGNFPGRFSGRQFSNSRSEMNVSTLELGDSALYLCASSWGLRLPTGYNEQFFGPGTRLTVL.